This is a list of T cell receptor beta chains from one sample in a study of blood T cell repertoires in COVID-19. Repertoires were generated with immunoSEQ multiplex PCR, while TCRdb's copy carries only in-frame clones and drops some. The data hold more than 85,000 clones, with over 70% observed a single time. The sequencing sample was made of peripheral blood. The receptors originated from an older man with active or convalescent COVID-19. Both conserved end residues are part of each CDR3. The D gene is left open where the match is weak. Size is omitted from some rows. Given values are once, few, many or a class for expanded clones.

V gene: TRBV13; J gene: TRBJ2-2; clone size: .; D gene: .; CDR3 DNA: TGTGCCAGCACCTGGGGCGGGGCTCCTAACACCGGGGAGCTGTTTTTT; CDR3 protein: CASTWGGAPNTGELFF
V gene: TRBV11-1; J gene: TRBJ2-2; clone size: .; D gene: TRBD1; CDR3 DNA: TGTGCCAGCACCCGGACAGGGCCCGGGGAGCTGTTTTTT; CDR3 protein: CASTRTGPGELFF
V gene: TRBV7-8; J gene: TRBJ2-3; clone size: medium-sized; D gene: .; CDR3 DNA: TGTGCCAGCAGCTTAGGGGGAGGCGGCACAGATACGCAGTATTTT; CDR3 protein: CASSLGGGGTDTQYF
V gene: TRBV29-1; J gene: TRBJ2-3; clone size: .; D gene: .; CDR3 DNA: TGCAGCGTTGAAGTTGGGGGGAAAGATACGCAGTATTTT; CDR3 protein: CSVEVGGKDTQYF
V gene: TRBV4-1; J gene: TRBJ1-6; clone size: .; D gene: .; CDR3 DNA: TGCGCCAGCAGCCTTGAGCAGGCGTTGGGTTCACCCCTCCACTTT; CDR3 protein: CASSLEQALGSPLHF
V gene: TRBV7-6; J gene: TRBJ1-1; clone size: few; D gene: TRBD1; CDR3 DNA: TGTGCCAGCAGCAACAAAGGGGGCATCACAGGGGCGATGAACACTGAAGCTTTCTTT; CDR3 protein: CASSNKGGITGAMNTEAFF
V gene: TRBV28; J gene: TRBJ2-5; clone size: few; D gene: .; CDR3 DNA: TGTGCCAGCAGTTTACGAGAGACCCAGTACTTC; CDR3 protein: CASSLRETQYF
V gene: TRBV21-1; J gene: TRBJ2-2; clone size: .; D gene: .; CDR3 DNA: TGTGCCAGCAGCAAAGGGACAGGGGTCCCCGGGGAGCTGTTTTTT; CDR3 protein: CASSKGTGVPGELFF
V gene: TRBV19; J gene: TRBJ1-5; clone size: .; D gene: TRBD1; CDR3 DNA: TGTGCCAGTAGCCAGACAGGGGGCGAACAGCCCCAGCATTTT; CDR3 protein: CASSQTGGEQPQHF
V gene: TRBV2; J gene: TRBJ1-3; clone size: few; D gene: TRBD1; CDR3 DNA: TGTGCCAGCAGCCGCTTACAGGGGAGGGGAAACACCATATATTTT; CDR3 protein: CASSRLQGRGNTIYF
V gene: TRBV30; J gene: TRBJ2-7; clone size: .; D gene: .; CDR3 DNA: TGTGCCTGGATGTCAGGGAAAGAGCAGTACTTC; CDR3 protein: CAWMSGKEQYF
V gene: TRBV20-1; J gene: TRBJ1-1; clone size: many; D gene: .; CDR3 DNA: TGCAGTGCTAGTTTAAGCCCCCAGGACACTGAAGCTTTCTTT; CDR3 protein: CSASLSPQDTEAFF
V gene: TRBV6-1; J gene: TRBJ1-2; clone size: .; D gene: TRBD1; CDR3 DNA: TGTGCCAGCAGTCCGGGACAGTATGGCTACACCTTC; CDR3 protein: CASSPGQYGYTF
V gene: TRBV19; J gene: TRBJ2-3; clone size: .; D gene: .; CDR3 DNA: TGTGCCAGTAGTTGGGCCAGGGCAGATACGCAGTATTTT; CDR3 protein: CASSWARADTQYF
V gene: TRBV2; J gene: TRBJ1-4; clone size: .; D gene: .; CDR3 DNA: TGTGCCAGCTTAAGAGCGGAGGAAAAACTGTTTTTT; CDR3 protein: CASLRAEEKLFF
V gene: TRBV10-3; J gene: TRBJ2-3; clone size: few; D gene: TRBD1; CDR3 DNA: TGTGCCATCCGACAGGGGGTCACAGATACGCAGTATTTT; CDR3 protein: CAIRQGVTDTQYF
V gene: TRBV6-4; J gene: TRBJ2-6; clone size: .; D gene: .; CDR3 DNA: TGTGCCAGCAGCGCCCGGACTGCCTCTGGGGCCAACGTCCTGACTTTC; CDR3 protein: CASSARTASGANVLTF
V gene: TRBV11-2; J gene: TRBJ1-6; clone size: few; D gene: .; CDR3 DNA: TGTGCCAGCAGCCGGACGGGGGAACCCCTCCACTTT; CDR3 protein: CASSRTGEPLHF
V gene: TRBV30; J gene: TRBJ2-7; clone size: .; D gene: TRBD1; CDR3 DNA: TGTGCCTGGGGGACAGGGATCGAGCAGTACTTC; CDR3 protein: CAWGTGIEQYF
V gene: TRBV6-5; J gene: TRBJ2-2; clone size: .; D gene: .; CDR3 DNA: TGTGCCAGCAGTTACTGGACAGTGAACACCGGGGAGCTGTTTTTT; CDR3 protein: CASSYWTVNTGELFF
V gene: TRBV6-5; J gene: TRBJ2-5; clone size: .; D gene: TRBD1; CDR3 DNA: TGTGCCAGCAGTTACGACAGGGCCACCCAAGAGACCCAGTACTTC; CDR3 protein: CASSYDRATQETQYF
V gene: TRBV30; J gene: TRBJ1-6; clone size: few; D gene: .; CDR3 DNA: TGTGCCTGGAGTGTTTCGGGGGGAGGTTCACCCCTCCACTTT; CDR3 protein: CAWSVSGGGSPLHF
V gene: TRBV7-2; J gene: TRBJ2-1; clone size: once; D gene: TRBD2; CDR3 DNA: TGTGCCAGCAGCCCACTAGCGGGGTCCTACAATGAGCAGTTCTTC; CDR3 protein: CASSPLAGSYNEQFF
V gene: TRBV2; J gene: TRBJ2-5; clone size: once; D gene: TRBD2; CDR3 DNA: TGTGCCAGCAGTCTTAGCGGGGGGGCCGCGAAGACCCAGTACTTC; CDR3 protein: CASSLSGGAAKTQYF
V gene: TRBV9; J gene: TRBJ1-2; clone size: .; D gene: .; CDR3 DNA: TGTGCCAGCAGCGTAGACGGAGCGGCCCAAGACTACACCTTC; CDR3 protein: CASSVDGAAQDYTF
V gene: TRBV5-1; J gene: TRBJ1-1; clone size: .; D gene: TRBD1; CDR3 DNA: TGCGCCAGCAGCCCCACTCCGACAGGGGCGGGCACTGAAGCTTTCTTT; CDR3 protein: CASSPTPTGAGTEAFF
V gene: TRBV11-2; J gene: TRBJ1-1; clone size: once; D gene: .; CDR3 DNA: TGTGCCAGCAGCTTAGATAGGAGGACTGAAGCTTTCTTT; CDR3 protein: CASSLDRRTEAFF
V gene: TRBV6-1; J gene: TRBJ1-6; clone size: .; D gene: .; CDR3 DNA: TGTGCCAGCAGTGAAGGACACCAAGTCCTCCACTTT; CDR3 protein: CASSEGHQVLHF
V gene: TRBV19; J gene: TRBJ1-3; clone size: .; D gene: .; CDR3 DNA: TGTGCCTCTGCCGGGACCCGGGGGGCTGGAAACACCATATATTTT; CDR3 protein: CASAGTRGAGNTIYF
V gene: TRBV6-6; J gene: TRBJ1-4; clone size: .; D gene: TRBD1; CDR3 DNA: TGTGCCAGCAGTTGGGCAGGGGGCGATGAAAAACTGTTTTTT; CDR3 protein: CASSWAGGDEKLFF
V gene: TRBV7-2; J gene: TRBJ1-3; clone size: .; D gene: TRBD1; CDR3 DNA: TGTGCCAGCAGCCCTGGACAGGGGAGGGCTGGAAACACCATATATTTT; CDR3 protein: CASSPGQGRAGNTIYF
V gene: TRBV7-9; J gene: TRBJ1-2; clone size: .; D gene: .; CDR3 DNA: TGTGCCAGCAGCACAGTGGGTAGATACTATGGCTACACCTTC; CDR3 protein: CASSTVGRYYGYTF
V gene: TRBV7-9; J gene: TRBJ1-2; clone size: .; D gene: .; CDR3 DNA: TGTGCCAGCAGCTTACCGGCGGTGTATGTGGACTATGGCTACACCTTC; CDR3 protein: CASSLPAVYVDYGYTF
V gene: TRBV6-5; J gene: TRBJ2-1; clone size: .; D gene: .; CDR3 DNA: TGTGCCAGCAGTCCTGGGACACAGTCCTACAATGAGCAGTTCTTC; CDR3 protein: CASSPGTQSYNEQFF
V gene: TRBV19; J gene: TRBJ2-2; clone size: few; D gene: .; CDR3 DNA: TGTGCCAGTAGTACCCCCGGGGCCGGGGAGCTGTTTTTT; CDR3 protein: CASSTPGAGELFF
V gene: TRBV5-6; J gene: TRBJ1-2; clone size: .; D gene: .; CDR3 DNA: TGTGCCAGCAGCTTCGCCGGGAAAAACTATGGCTACACCTTC; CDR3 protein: CASSFAGKNYGYTF
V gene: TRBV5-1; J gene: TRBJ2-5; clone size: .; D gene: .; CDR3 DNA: TGCGCCAGCAGCTTGGTGAGGAGGGAGACCCAGTACTTC; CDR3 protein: CASSLVRRETQYF
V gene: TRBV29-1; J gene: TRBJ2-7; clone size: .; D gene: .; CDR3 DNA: TGCAGCGCCTCGTCTCGTCGGGGCTCCTACGAGCAGTACTTC; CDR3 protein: CSASSRRGSYEQYF
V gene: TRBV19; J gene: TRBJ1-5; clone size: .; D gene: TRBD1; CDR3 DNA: TGTGCCAGTAGCCGGGACAGGGGTCAGCCCCAGCATTTT; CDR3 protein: CASSRDRGQPQHF
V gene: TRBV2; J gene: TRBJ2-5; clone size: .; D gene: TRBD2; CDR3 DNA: TGTGCCAGCAGTCTACGGGGGGGCCGAGAGACCCAGTACTTC; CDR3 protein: CASSLRGGRETQYF
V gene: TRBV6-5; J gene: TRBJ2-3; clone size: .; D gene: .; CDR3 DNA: TGTGCCAGCAGTTATGGAGGGGGCCCCACAGATACGCAGTATTTT; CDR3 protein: CASSYGGGPTDTQYF
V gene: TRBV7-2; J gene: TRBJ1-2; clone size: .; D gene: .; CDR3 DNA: TGTGCCAGCAGCGATAGGAGGGATCCTGGCTATGGCTACACCTTC; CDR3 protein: CASSDRRDPGYGYTF
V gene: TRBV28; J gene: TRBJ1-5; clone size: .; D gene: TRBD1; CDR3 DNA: TGTGCCAGCAGCTATTTCACAGGGGGAGATCAGCCCCAGCATTTT; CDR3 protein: CASSYFTGGDQPQHF
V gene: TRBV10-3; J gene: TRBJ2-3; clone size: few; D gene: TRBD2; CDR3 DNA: TGTGCCATCAGGGCCCTCCGACTAGCGGAGGGCACAGATACGCAGTATTTT; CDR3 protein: CAIRALRLAEGTDTQYF
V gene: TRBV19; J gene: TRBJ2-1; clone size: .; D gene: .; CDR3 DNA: TGTGCCAGTAGTCCCTCTACCGACAGATACAATGAGCAGTTCTTC; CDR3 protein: CASSPSTDRYNEQFF
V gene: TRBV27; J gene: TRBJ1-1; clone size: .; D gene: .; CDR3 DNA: TGTGCCAGCAGTTCTTCACGGGGAACCATGAACACTGAAGCTTTCTTT; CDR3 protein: CASSSSRGTMNTEAFF
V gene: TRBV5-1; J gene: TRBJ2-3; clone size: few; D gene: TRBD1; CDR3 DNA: TGCGCCAGCAGCTTGGCTCCGGGACAGGGACTCATGGATACGCAGTATTTT; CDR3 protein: CASSLAPGQGLMDTQYF
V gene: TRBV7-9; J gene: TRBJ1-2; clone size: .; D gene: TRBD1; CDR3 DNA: TGTGCCAGCAGCTCGACAGGGGGCGCTTTGGACTATGGCTACACCTTC; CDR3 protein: CASSSTGGALDYGYTF
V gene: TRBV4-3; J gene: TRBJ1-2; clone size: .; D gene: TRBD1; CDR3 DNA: TGCGCCAGCAGCAAACAGACAGGGGGCTATGGCTACACCTTC; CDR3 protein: CASSKQTGGYGYTF
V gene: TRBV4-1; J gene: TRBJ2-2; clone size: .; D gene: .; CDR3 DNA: TGCGCCAGCAGCCAAGATCGGCGGGGGCGGGGGAAATCGAACACCGGGGAGCTGTTTTTT; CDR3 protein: CASSQDRRGRGKSNTGELFF
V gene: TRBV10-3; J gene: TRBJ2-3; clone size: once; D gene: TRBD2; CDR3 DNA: TGTGCCATCAGTGAGTCGAGAGGAAGCGGGGTTTGGGGAGATACGCAGTATTTT; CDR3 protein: CAISESRGSGVWGDTQYF
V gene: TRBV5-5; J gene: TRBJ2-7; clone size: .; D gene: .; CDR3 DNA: TGTGCCAGCAGCTTGGCGTCAGTGACCGGAAGGGGCGAGCAGTACTTC; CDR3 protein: CASSLASVTGRGEQYF
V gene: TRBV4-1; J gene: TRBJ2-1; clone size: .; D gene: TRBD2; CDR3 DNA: TGCGCCAGCAGCCACGGGACTAGCGGGCGCTACAATGAGCAGTTCTTC; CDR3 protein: CASSHGTSGRYNEQFF